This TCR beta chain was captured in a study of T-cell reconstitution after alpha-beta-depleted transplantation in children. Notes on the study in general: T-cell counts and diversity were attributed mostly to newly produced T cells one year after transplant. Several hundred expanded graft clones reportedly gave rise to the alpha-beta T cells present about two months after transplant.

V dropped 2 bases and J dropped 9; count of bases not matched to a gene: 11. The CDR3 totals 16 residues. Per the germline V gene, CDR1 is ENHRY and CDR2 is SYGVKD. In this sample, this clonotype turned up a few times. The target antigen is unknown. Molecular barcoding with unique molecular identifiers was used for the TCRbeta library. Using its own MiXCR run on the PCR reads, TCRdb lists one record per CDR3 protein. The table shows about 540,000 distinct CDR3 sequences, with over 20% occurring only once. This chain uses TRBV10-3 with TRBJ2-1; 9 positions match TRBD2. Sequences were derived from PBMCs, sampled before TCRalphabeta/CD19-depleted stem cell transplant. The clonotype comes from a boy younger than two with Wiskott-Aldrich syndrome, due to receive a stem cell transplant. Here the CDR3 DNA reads TGTGCCATCAGTGAGGAGCTGGTAGCGGGAGATCGTGAGCAGTTCTTC. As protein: CAISEELVAGDREQFF.